Listed here are 21 T cell receptor beta chains from one sample, sequenced in a study of cytomegalovirus exposure and HLA in healthy donors. Researchers ran the PCR with 60 Vbeta and 13 Jbeta primers. Sequenced by immunoSEQ multiplex PCR; TCRdb stores in-frame clones only, minus some. The table has around 67,000 clones, approximately 92% seen once; the top ten hold 9% to 13%. Source material: PBMCs. All receptors come from a woman aged 25 to 39 in good health and CMV-seropositive.

The V call is TRBV29-1, the J call TRBJ2-7; D not certain. This CDR3 is 12 amino acids long. The V gene's germline CDR1 is SQVTM and CDR2 ANQGSEA. Trimming removed 4 bases at V and 1 base at J, with 8 bases between. Here the CDR3 reads CSVVVSSYEQYF. CDR3 bases: TGCAGCGTTGTTGTCAGTTCCTACGAGCAGTACTTC.

The V call is TRBV2, the J call TRBJ2-3; D may be TRBD1 (6 bases). CDR3 length: 15 residues. Germline-derived CDR1 and CDR2 are SNHLY and FYNNEI. Trimming cost V 1 base and J 1 base, with 9 bases left between them. In DNA form, the CDR3 reads TGTGCCAGCAGTGAAGACAGGGCAGGCACAGATACGCAGTATTTT. Amino acid sequence: CASSEDRAGTDTQYF.

This clone was counted only a few times. The V gene is TRBV19, the J gene TRBJ1-2; 9 positions match TRBD1. The germline gives CDR1 LNHDA, CDR2 SQIVND (reference sequence). The CDR3 length is 15 residues. J lost 4 bases, V lost 6 bases, and 9 bases had no gene match. This chain's CDR3 is CASRQPGTGRYGYTF. The CDR3 DNA sequence: TGTGCCAGTAGACAACCAGGGACAGGGCGCTATGGCTACACCTTC.

This chain connects TRBV9 to TRBJ1-2; TRBD1 matches at 12 bases. The germline gives CDR1 SGDLS, CDR2 YYNGEE. Trimming took 2 bases from V and 4 from J; bases not matched to a gene: 9. The CDR3 consists of 17 residues. CDR3 sequence (DNA): TGTGCCAGCAGCGTCGGGACAGGGGGCCGCACCTCCTATGGCTACACCTTC. Its protein is CASSVGTGGRTSYGYTF.

The V and J genes are TRBV28 and TRBJ2-1, with TRBD2 matching over 9 bases. The CDR3 loop spans 15 amino acids. The germline gives CDR1 MDHEN, CDR2 SYDVKM. V dropped 6 bases and J dropped 0; count of bases not matched to a gene: 3. The CDR3 reads CASSLSGSSYNEQFF. The CDR3 DNA sequence: TGTGCCAGCAGCCTTAGCGGGAGCTCCTACAATGAGCAGTTCTTC.

This chain connects TRBV28 to TRBJ1-5, with 11 bases fitting TRBD1. This CDR3 has 13 amino acids. CDR1 and CDR2 (germline): MDHEN, SYDVKM. The trim removed 6 bases at V and 9 bases at J, leaving 4 bases unmatched. CDR3 amino acids: CASRGQGGRPQHF. The CDR3 DNA sequence: TGTGCCAGCAGGGGACAGGGGGGACGGCCCCAGCATTTT.

V gene TRBV14 combines with J gene TRBJ1-5; maybe TRBD1 (5 bases). From germline, CDR1 is SGHDN and CDR2 FVKESK. Trimming removed 4 bases at V and 6 bases at J, with 10 bases between. The CDR3 runs 13 residues. The CDR3 sequence: CASSPGRAQPQHF. CDR3 DNA: TGTGCCAGCAGCCCAGGGAGGGCTCAGCCCCAGCATTTT.

The rearrangement links TRBV7-2 to TRBJ2-1, with 7 bases lining up with TRBD2. CDR1 and CDR2 (germline): SGHTA, FQGNSA. J was trimmed by 3 bases and V by 2 bases; bases with no gene match: 10. This CDR3 region has 17 residues. CDR3 sequence reads: CASSLRSGTEIYNEQFF. In DNA form, the CDR3 reads TGTGCCAGCAGCTTACGAAGCGGGACGGAGATCTACAATGAGCAGTTCTTC.

This chain uses TRBV2 with TRBJ1-4; 7 bases map to TRBD1. The V gene's germline CDR1 is SNHLY and CDR2 FYNNEI. After removal of 7 bases from V and 6 bases from J, the junction contained 5 bases not matched to a gene. The CDR3 is 13 residues long. The chain's CDR3 is CASNRQGYEKLFF. The DNA for the CDR3 is TGTGCCAGCAATAGACAGGGTTATGAAAAACTGTTTTTT.

The V gene is TRBV6-6, the J gene TRBJ1-5; TRBD1 might be the D (5 bases). Per the germline V gene, CDR1 is MNHNY and CDR2 is SVGAGI (reference sequence). This CDR3 has 13 residues. The V end was cut by 6 bases, the J end by 5 bases, with 11 bases between. The CDR3 DNA is TGTGCCAGCAGACCCGGGACTGATCAGCCCCAGCATTTT. Amino acids: CASRPGTDQPQHF.

This sequence joins TRBV7-9 and TRBJ2-7; 7 positions match TRBD1. J lost 2 bases, V lost 7 bases, and 20 bases had no gene match. The CDR3 contains 18 residues. From germline, CDR1 is SEHNR and CDR2 FQNEAQ (reference sequence). The CDR3 sequence is CASTTPSGGQAKTYEQYF. CDR3 in DNA: TGTGCCAGCACCACCCCTTCTGGAGGACAGGCCAAAACCTACGAGCAGTACTTC.

As for this clone: Other DNA variants within this sample encode the same CDR3. The chain employs TRBV15 and TRBJ2-4, with D perhaps TRBD1 (5 bases). This CDR3 has 15 residues. Per germline, CDR1 LNHNV and CDR2 YYDKDF (reference sequence). Trimming took 3 bases from V and 2 from J, leaving 11 bases between them. The CDR3 sequence is CATSRDQGTKNIQYF. The DNA for the CDR3 is TGTGCCACCAGCAGGGATCAGGGAACCAAAAACATTCAGTACTTC.

The rearrangement links TRBV9 to TRBJ2-2, with TRBD2 identical over 8 bases. The CDR3 contains 15 residues. CDR1 and CDR2 (germline): SGDLS, YYNGEE. V dropped 1 base and J dropped 4; count of bases not matched to a gene: 3. DNA of the CDR3: TGTGCCAGCAGCGTAAGCGGGAGCCCCACCGGGGAGCTGTTTTTT. It encodes CASSVSGSPTGELFF.

CDR3 amino acids: CASSLVYRTATYEQYF. CDR3 sequence (DNA): TGTGCCAGCAGCTTAGTCTACCGGACAGCAACCTACGAGCAGTACTTC. The chain carries TRBV7-6 and TRBJ2-7; D perhaps matches TRBD1 (6 bases). Trimming stripped 1 base from V and 2 bases from J, with 15 bases between. The CDR3 runs to 16 residues. Germline CDR1 is SGHVS and CDR2 is FNYEAQ.

The chain combines TRBV4-2 with TRBJ2-1, with 11 positions matching TRBD2. CDR1 and CDR2 from the germline V gene are LGHNA and YNFKEQ. The junction had 3 bases not matched to a gene; V was cut back by 2 bases and J by 3 bases. The CDR3 loop spans 16 amino acids. CDR3 sequence: CASSQTGTSGYNEQFF. DNA for the CDR3: TGTGCCAGCAGCCAAACCGGGACTAGCGGCTACAATGAGCAGTTCTTC.

There are a few counts of this clone. V is TRBV7-9 and J is TRBJ1-1; 7 bases agree with TRBD1. After removal of 4 bases from V and 6 bases from J, the junction contained 5 bases not matched to a gene. Germline CDR1 and CDR2: SEHNR and FQNEAQ (reference sequence). This CDR3 spans 13 amino acids. Here the CDR3 DNA reads TGTGCCAGCAGCTCGGGACAGCAGGCTGAAGCTTTCTTT. Its protein is CASSSGQQAEAFF.

The chain recombines TRBV5-1 with TRBJ2-5; TRBD1 might be the D (6 bases). The germline V gene encodes CDR1 SGHRS and CDR2 YFSETQ. CDR3 length: 13 residues. Trimming removed 4 bases at V and 5 bases at J, with 12 bases between. The CDR3 DNA sequence: TGCGCCAGCAGCGACAGGCCTGAGGAGACCCAGTACTTC. It translates to CASSDRPEETQYF.

The genes are TRBV7-7 and TRBJ2-1; the match to TRBD2 covers 8 bases. V shed 10 bases and J 2 bases; nucleotides not matched to a gene: 13. The CDR3 sequence is 16 residues long. Germline V gene sequence: CDR1 SSHAT, CDR2 FNYEAQ (reference sequence). CDR3 in amino acids: CAISGGGSGAYNEQFF. The CDR3 DNA reads TGTGCCATTTCGGGGGGGGGTAGCGGGGCCTACAATGAGCAGTTCTTC.

The chain uses TRBV2 and TRBJ2-5; TRBD2 matches 9 bases. Trimming took 9 bases from V and 3 from J; bases not matched to a gene: 5. The germline V gene has CDR1 SNHLY and CDR2 FYNNEI. The CDR3 loop spans 13 amino acids. The CDR3 sequence is CASVSGSKETQYF. The CDR3 DNA follows: TGTGCCAGTGTTAGCGGGAGTAAAGAGACCCAGTACTTC.

J is TRBJ2-3 and V is TRBV5-1, with 12 bases aligning to TRBD2. There are 17 residues in the CDR3. The germline V gene has CDR1 SGHRS and CDR2 YFSETQ. Germline trimming cut 2 bases from V and 4 bases from J; bases unmatched to any gene: 8. The CDR3 nucleotides are TGCGCCAGCAGCTTATACGGACTAGCGGGAAGTGCAGATACGCAGTATTTT. This encodes CASSLYGLAGSADTQYF.

V is TRBV19 and J is TRBJ2-1, with 7 bases lining up with TRBD1. CDR3 length equals 10 residues. Looked up from germline, CDR1 is LNHDA and CDR2 is SQIVND (reference sequence). The V segment lost 5 bases and the J segment 12 bases; nucleotides outside the gene matches: 1. CDR3 sequence reads: CASSRDRQFF. The CDR3, as DNA: TGTGCCAGTAGTCGGGACAGGCAGTTCTTC.